This T cell receptor (beta chain) was recovered during a study of patients and donors after allogeneic stem cell transplantation. Trimming shortened V by 0 bases and J by 2 bases, and 11 bases separated the two germline ends. CDR1 and CDR2 (germline): MNHEY, SVGAGI. The CDR3 runs to 15 residues. TCRdb analysed the RT-PCR reads with MiXCR anew, one entry per CDR3 protein. The data show about 150,000 distinct CDR3 sequences, 24% seen once. The TCR originated in a human donor who was either an allogeneic HSCT recipient or a stem cell or donor lymphocyte infusion donor (not recorded which). It is not recorded whose cells these are; they may come from a transplant donor. The sample taken for sequencing was blood, either unsorted or a sorted T cell fraction (not recorded which). The chain carries TRBV6-5 and TRBJ2-7; the D is unclear. As DNA, the CDR3 is TGTGCCAGCAGTTACTCGAACGTTAGCCCCTACGAGCAGTACTTC. This translates into CASSYSNVSPYEQYF.